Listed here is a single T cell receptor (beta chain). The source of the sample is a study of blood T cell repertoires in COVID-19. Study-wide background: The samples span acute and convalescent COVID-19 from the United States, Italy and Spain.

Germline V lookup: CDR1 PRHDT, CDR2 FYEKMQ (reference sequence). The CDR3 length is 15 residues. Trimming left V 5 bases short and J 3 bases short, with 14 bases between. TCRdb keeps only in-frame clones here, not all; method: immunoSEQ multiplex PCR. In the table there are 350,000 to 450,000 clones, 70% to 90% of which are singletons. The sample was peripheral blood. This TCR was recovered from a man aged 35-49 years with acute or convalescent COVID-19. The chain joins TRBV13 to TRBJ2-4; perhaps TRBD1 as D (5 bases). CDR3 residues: CASSQPGSGKNIQYF. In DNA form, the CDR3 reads TGTGCCAGCAGCCAGCCAGGGTCCGGCAAAAACATTCAGTACTTC.